These 10 T cell receptor beta chains were all obtained from the same sample, sequenced in a study of cytomegalovirus exposure and HLA in healthy donors. Primers: 60 Vbeta forward and 13 Jbeta reverse. Using immunoSEQ multiplex PCR, the repertoire was profiled, and TCRdb retains in-frame clones only, with some absent. The sample records approximately 280,000 clones, 86% being singletons. The sequenced sample consisted of PBMCs. Receptors originate from a middle-aged man in good health and CMV-seropositive.

This rearrangement joins TRBV6-5 to TRBJ2-7; weak D call: TRBD1 (5 bases). The CDR3 is 14 residues long. V was clipped by 6 bases and J by 1 base, with 13 bases between them. Germline CDR1 reads MNHEY; CDR2 reads SVGAGI. CDR3 sequence reads: CASSPEDISYEQYF. The CDR3 nucleotides read TGTGCCAGCAGCCCCGAGGACATTTCCTACGAGCAGTACTTC.

The rearrangement joins TRBV9 to TRBJ1-4; 8 positions match TRBD1. The CDR3 spans 16 residues. CDR1 and CDR2 from the germline V gene are SGDLS and YYNGEE. The J segment lost 6 bases and the V segment lost 4 bases, leaving 11 bases of the junction unmatched. The CDR3 DNA sequence: TGTGCCAGCAGCATGATAAACAGGGGGGTTGATGAAAAACTGTTTTTT. Translation: CASSMINRGVDEKLFF.

The V gene is TRBV19, the J gene TRBJ2-7; TRBD2 agrees at 8 bases. V shed 4 bases, J shed 0 bases, and the junction held 8 bases outside the gene matches. This CDR3 has 16 residues. Germline-derived CDR1 and CDR2 are LNHDA and SQIVND (reference sequence). Here the CDR3 reads CASSSHGRDYSYEQYF. CDR3 sequence (DNA): TGTGCCAGTAGTAGCCACGGGAGGGACTACTCCTACGAGCAGTACTTC.

The rearrangement joins TRBV7-9 to TRBJ2-1; 8 nucleotides match TRBD2. The germline gives CDR1 SEHNR, CDR2 FQNEAQ (reference sequence). V shed 1 base, J shed 9 bases, and the junction held 5 bases outside the gene matches. The length of the CDR3 is 14 residues. This CDR3 reads CASSLVREGGEQFF. DNA for the CDR3: TGTGCCAGCAGCTTAGTCCGGGAGGGGGGTGAGCAGTTCTTC.

The chain employs TRBV29-1 and TRBJ1-1; 7 nucleotides line up with TRBD1. This CDR3 contains 13 residues. V gave up 7 bases and J gave up 10 bases; unmatched junction bases: 15. Germline CDR1 reads SQVTM; CDR2 reads ANQGSEA. The CDR3 DNA follows: TGCAGCGCATCCGCCGGGACAGCTGGGGGAGCTTTCTTT. Amino acid sequence: CSASAGTAGGAFF.

This chain joins TRBV7-9 and TRBJ2-1, with a possible D match to TRBD2 (5 bases). Germline loops: CDR1 SEHNR, CDR2 FQNEAQ (reference sequence). Trimming took 3 bases from V and 4 from J, leaving 7 bases between them. The CDR3 is 13 amino acids. Here the CDR3 DNA reads TGTGCCAGCAGCTTCGGGGAGTACAATGAGCAGTTCTTC. Translation gives CASSFGEYNEQFF. Full variable domain (remainder filled in from reference TRBV7-9 and TRBJ2-1): DTGVSQNPRHKITKRGQNVTFRCDPISEHNRLYWYRQTLGQGPEFLTYFQNEAQLEKSRLLSDRFSAERPKGSFSTLEIQRTEQGDSAMYLCASSFGEYNEQFFGPGTRLTVL.

V is TRBV6-5 and J is TRBJ2-5; 9 bases fit TRBD1. V lost 0 bases, J lost 2 bases, and 4 bases stayed unmatched. This CDR3 spans 16 amino acids. Germline loops: CDR1 MNHEY, CDR2 SVGAGI. CDR3 in amino acids: CASSYSPDRGQETQYF. The CDR3 DNA sequence: TGTGCCAGCAGTTACTCGCCGGACAGGGGACAAGAGACCCAGTACTTC.

The chain combines TRBV10-1 with TRBJ2-3; no clear D. Germline CDR1 and CDR2: WNHNN and SYGVQD (reference sequence). The germline V and J ends were trimmed by 3 bases and 2 bases, with 9 bases remaining between them. CDR3 length equals 14 residues. The CDR3, as DNA: TGCGCCAGCAGTGATAACAGATTCACAGATACGCAGTATTTT. Translating gives CASSDNRFTDTQYF.

The chain couples TRBV5-1 to TRBJ2-4; no definite D call. This CDR3 region has 13 residues. Germline lookup yields CDR1 SGHRS and CDR2 YFSETQ. The V end was cut by 6 bases, the J end by 8 bases, with 15 bases between. CDR3 in amino acids: CASTPAARDIQYF. The CDR3 nucleotides are TGCGCCAGCACCCCCGCAGCTCGGGACATTCAGTACTTC.

A note on this clone: This sample includes further DNA sequences coding for the same CDR3. This chain's CDR3 is CASSPRQQSNYGYTF. CDR3 coding DNA: TGTGCCAGCTCACCACGACAGCAGAGCAACTATGGCTACACCTTC. V and J are TRBV18 and TRBJ1-2, with D possibly being TRBD1 (5 bases). There are 15 residues in the CDR3. Trimming stripped 1 base from V and 2 bases from J, with 11 bases between. Germline V gene sequence: CDR1 KGHSH, CDR2 LQKENI. Based on the CDR3 plus reference TRBV18 and TRBJ1-2, the full variable domain is NAGVMQNPRHLVRRRGQEARLRCSPMKGHSHVYWYRQLPEEGLKFMVYLQKENIIDESGMPKERFSAEFPKEGPSILRIQQVVRGDSAAYFCASSPRQQSNYGYTFGSGTRLTVV.